The entry below describes one TCR beta chain. A single-stranded UMI oligo with SP2 sequence was ligated to cDNA 3' ends. An equimolar mix of RC1.1 and RC1.2 primed the beta chain across TRBC1 and TRBC2. TCRdb re-analysed the UMI-ligation and nested PCR reads in MiXCR, keeping a single row per CDR3 protein. The data contain 25,000 to 35,000 distinct CDR3 sequences, 7.3% of them singletons. A range of KT2-to-PBMC ratios was made using fixed PBMC numbers. These data are taken from a study of quantifying T cell responses using KT2 cells. Overall study: Reverse transcription used primers in the TCR alpha and beta constant regions.

The CDR3 extends over 14 amino acids. V gave up 0 bases and J gave up 5 bases, with 11 bases separating them. Germline CDR1 reads LNHNV; CDR2 reads YYDKDF (reference sequence). The clonotype was recovered from a human donor. The rearrangement uses TRBV15 and TRBJ2-7; weak D call: TRBD2 (6 bases). Material: PBMCs spiked with cells of the T cell clone KT2. In nucleotides, the CDR3 is TGTGCCACCAGCAGAGATCGCGGGGCGCACGAGCAGTACTTC. Its protein product is CATSRDRGAHEQYF.